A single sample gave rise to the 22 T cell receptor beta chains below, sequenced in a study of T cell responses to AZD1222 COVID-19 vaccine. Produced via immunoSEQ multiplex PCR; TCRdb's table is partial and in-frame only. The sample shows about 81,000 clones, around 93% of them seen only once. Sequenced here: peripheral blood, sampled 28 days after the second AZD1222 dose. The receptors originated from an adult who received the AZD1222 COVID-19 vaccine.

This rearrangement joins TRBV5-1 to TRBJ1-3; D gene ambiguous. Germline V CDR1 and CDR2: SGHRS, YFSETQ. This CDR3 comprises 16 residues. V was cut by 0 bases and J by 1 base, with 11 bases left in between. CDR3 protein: CASSLGVWESGNTIYF. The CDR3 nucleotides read TGCGCCAGCAGCTTGGGAGTTTGGGAATCTGGAAACACCATATATTTT.

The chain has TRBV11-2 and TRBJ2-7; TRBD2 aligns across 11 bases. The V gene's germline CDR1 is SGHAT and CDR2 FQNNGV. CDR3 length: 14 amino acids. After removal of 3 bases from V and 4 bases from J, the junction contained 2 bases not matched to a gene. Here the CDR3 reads CASSFGTSGYEQYF. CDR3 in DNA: TGTGCCAGCAGCTTTGGGACTAGCGGTTACGAGCAGTACTTC.

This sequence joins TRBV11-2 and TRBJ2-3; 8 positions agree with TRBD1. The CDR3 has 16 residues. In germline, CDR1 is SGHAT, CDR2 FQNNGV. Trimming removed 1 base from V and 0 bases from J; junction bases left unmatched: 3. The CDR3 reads CASSLGQGPSTDTQYF. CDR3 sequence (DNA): TGTGCCAGCAGCTTAGGACAGGGGCCTAGCACAGATACGCAGTATTTT.

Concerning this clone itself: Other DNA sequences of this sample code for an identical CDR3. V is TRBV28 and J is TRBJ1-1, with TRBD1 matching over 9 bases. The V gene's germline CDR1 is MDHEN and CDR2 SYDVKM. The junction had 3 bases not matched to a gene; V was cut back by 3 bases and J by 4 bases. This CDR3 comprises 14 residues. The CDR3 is CASSLGDRVTEAFF. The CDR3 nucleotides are TGTGCCAGCAGTTTGGGGGACAGGGTCACTGAAGCTTTCTTT.

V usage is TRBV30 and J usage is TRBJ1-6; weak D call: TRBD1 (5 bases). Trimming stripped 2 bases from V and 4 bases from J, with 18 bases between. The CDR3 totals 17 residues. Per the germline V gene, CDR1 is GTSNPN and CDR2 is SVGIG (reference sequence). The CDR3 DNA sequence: TGTGCCTGGAGTTCGGGGCCCAACACCGTTTATAATTCACCCCTCCACTTT. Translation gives CAWSSGPNTVYNSPLHF.

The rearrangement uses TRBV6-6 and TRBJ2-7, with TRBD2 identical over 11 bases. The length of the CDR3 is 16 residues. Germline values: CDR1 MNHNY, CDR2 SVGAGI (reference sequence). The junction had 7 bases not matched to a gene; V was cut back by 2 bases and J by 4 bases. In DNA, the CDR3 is TGTGCCAGCAGTTACGCACCGGGACTAGCGGATTACGAGCAGTACTTC. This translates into CASSYAPGLADYEQYF.

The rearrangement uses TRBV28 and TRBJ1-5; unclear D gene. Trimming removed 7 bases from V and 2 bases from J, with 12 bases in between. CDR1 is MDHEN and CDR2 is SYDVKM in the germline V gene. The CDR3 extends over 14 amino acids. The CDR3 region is CASTLGWGNQPQHF. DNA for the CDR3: TGTGCCAGCACCCTCGGCTGGGGCAATCAGCCCCAGCATTTT.

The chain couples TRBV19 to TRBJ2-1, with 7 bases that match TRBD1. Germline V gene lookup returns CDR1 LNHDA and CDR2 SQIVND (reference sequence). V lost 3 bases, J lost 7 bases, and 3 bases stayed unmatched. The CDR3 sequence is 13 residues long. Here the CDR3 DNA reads TGTGCCAGTAGTATGACCAGGGGGAATGAGCAGTTCTTC. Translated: CASSMTRGNEQFF.

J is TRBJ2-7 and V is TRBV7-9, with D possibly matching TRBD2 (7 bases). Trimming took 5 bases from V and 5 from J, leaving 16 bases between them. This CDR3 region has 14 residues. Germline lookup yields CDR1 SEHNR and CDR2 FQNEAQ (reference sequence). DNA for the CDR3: TGTGCCAGCAGCAAGGGGGGGAGTGTCAACGAGCAGTACTTC. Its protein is CASSKGGSVNEQYF.

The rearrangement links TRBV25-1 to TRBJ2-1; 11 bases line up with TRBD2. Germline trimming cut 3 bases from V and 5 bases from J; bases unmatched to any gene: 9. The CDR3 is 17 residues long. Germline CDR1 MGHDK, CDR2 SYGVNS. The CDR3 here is CASSDPKTSGMDNEQFF. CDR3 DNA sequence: TGTGCCAGCAGTGATCCCAAGACTAGCGGGATGGACAATGAGCAGTTCTTC.

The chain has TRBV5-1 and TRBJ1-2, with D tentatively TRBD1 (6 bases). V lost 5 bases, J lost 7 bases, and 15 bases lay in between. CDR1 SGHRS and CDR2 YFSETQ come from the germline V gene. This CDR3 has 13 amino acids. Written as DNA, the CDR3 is TGCGCCAGCAGTGACACAGGGATCGGTGGCTACACCTTC. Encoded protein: CASSDTGIGGYTF.

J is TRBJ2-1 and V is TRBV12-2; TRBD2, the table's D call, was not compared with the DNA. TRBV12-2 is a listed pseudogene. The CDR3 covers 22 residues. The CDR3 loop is CASRFGACGTSGTLSSYNEQFF. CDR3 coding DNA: TGTGCAAGTCGCTTTGGGGCCTGCGGGACTAGCGGTACCCTAAGCTCCTACAATGAGCAGTTCTTC.

CDR3: CAISPKEQGRIHNEQFF. Here the CDR3 DNA reads TGTGCCATCAGCCCCAAGGAACAGGGTAGAATCCACAATGAGCAGTTCTTC. The gene calls are TRBV10-3 and TRBJ2-1; D might be TRBD1 (6 bases). Looked up from germline, CDR1 is ENHRY and CDR2 is SYGVKD. The CDR3 totals 17 residues. V was shortened by 6 bases and J by 5 bases, with 23 bases between the two germline ends.

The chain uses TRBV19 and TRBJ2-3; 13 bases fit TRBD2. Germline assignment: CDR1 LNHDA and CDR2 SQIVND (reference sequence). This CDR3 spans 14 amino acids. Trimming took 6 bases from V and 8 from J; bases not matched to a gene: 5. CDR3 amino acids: CASSLTSGGGTQYF. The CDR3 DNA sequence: TGTGCCAGTAGCCTAACTAGCGGGGGGGGTACGCAGTATTTT.

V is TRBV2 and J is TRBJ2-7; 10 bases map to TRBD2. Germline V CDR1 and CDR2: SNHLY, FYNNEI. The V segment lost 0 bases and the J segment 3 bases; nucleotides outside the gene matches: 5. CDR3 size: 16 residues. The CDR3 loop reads CASSEAITSGVYEQYF. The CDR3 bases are TGTGCCAGCAGTGAAGCGATAACTAGCGGGGTCTACGAGCAGTACTTC.

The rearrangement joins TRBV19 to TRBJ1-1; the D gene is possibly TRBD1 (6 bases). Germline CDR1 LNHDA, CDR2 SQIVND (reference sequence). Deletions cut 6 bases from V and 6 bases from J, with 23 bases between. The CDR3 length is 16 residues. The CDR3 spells CASRTAAGTIAAEAFF. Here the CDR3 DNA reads TGTGCCAGTAGGACCGCCGCCGGGACAATAGCCGCTGAAGCTTTCTTT. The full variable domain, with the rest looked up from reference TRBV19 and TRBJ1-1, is DGGITQSPKYLFRKEGQNVTLSCEQNLNHDAMYWYRQDPGQGLRLIYYSQIVNDFQKGDIAEGYSVSREKKESFPLTVTSAQKNPTAFYLCASRTAAGTIAAEAFFGQGTRLTVV.

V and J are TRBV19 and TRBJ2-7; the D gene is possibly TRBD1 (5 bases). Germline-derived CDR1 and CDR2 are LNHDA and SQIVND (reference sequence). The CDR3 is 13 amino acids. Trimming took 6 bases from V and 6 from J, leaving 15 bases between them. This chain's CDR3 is CASSPPDRREQYF. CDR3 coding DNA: TGTGCCAGTAGCCCACCCGACAGACGCGAGCAGTACTTC.

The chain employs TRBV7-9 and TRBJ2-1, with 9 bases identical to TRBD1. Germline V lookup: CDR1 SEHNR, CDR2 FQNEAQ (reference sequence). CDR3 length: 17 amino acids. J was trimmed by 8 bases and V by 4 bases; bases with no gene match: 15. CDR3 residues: CASSSTPTGQGYYEQFF. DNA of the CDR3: TGTGCCAGCAGCTCAACCCCGACGGGACAGGGATACTATGAGCAGTTCTTC.

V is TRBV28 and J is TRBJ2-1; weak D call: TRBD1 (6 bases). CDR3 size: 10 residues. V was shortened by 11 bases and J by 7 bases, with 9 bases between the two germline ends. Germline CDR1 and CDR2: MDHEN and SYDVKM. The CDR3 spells CALGANEQFF. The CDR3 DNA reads TGTGCCCTGGGGGCTAATGAGCAGTTCTTC. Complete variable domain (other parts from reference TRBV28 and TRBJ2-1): DVKVTQSSRYLVKRTGEKVFLECVQDMDHENMFWYRQDPGLGLRLIYFSYDVKMKEKGDIPEGYSVSREKKERFSLILESASTNQTSMYLCALGANEQFFGPGTRLTVL.

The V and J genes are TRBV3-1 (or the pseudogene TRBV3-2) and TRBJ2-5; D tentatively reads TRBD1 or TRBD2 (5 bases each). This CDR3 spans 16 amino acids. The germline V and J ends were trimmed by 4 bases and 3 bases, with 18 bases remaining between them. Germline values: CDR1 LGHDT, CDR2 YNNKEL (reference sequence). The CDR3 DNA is TGTGCCAGCAGCCTTAATGGGGGTTCTCCCAAAGAGACCCAGTACTTC. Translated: CASSLNGGSPKETQYF.

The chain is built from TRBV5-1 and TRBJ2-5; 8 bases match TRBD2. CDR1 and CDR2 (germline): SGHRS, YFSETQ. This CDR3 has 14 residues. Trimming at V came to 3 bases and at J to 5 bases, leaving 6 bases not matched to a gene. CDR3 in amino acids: CASSSGLAGETQYF. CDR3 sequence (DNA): TGCGCCAGCAGCTCCGGACTAGCTGGGGAGACCCAGTACTTC.

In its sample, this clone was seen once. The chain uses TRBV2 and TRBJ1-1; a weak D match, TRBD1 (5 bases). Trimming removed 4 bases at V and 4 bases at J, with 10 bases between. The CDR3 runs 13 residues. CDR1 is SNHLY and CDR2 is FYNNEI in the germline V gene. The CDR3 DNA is TGTGCCAGCAGTGTTGGGGGGGGCACTGAAGCTTTCTTT. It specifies CASSVGGGTEAFF.